These 27 T cell receptor beta chains came from one sample sequenced in a study of OX40 agonist ivuxolimab in advanced cancers. The table came from immunoSEQ multiplex PCR; TCRdb's copy has only in-frame clones and leaves some out. The sample includes fewer than 25,000 clones, around 80% of them seen just once. Sequenced here: CD4+ or CD8+ T cells sorted from blood, sampled in a trial of the OX40 agonist ivuxolimab. Receptor source: an adult with an advanced solid tumor such as melanoma, head and neck, liver or kidney cancer.

The rearrangement uses TRBV9 and TRBJ2-1; 9 nucleotides line up with TRBD2. Germline assignment: CDR1 SGDLS and CDR2 YYNGEE. V trimming: 0 bases; J trimming: 6 bases; junction bases outside the gene matches: 7. The CDR3 runs to 16 residues. The CDR3: CASSVGGTSTINEQFF. The CDR3, as DNA: TGTGCCAGCAGCGTAGGAGGGACTAGCACGATCAATGAGCAGTTCTTC.

The chain joins TRBV19 to TRBJ1-2, with D hard to call. Germline CDR1 and CDR2: LNHDA and SQIVND (reference sequence). The CDR3 contains 17 residues. The V end lost 3 bases, the J end lost 3 bases, and 20 bases lay between the germline ends. The CDR3 protein is CASSMNSLARAYYGYTF. The DNA for the CDR3 is TGTGCCAGTAGTATGAATTCGTTGGCTCGGGCATACTATGGCTACACCTTC.

The chain uses TRBV9 and TRBJ2-2, with a weak D call TRBD1 (5 bases). Looked up from germline, CDR1 is SGDLS and CDR2 is YYNGEE. The CDR3 loop spans 13 amino acids. Trimming took off 4 bases at V and 5 bases at J, with 9 bases between the two ends. CDR3 bases: TGTGCCAGCAGCTTCACAGGAACCGGGGAGCTGTTTTTT. Encoded protein: CASSFTGTGELFF. The whole variable domain, remainder taken from reference TRBV9 and TRBJ2-2, is DSGVTQTPKHLITATGQRVTLRCSPRSGDLSVYWYQQSLDQGLQFLIQYYNGEERAKGNILERFSAQQFPDLHSELNLSSLELGDSALYFCASSFTGTGELFFGEGSRLTVL.

The chain carries TRBV6-1 and TRBJ2-7, with no clear D. The V end was cut by 5 bases, the J end by 2 bases, with 13 bases between. CDR3 length: 14 residues. Germline CDR1 and CDR2: MNHNS and SASEGT. CDR3 nucleotides: TGTGCCAGCAGTTCATCAAGGGATGCCTACGAGCAGTACTTC. Translation: CASSSSRDAYEQYF.

The J gene is TRBJ2-3, the V gene TRBV6-6; D is uncertain. This CDR3 has 11 residues. V was pared by 5 bases and J by 5 bases, with 5 bases between. Germline V gives CDR1 MNHNY, CDR2 SVGAGI (reference sequence). This CDR3 reads CASSPGDTQYF. The CDR3 DNA is TGTGCCAGCAGTCCAGGAGATACGCAGTATTTT.

A word on this clone: Other DNA sequences within the sample encode an identical CDR3. The chain joins TRBV4-1 to TRBJ1-5, with a tentative D call TRBD1 (6 bases). Germline CDR1 is MGHRA and CDR2 is YSYEKL. V lost 4 bases to trimming and J lost 7 bases, with 14 bases between them. The CDR3 covers 14 residues. CDR3 bases: TGCGCCAGCAGCCTCGGGCGGGGGGGCCAGCCCCAGCATTTT. It translates to CASSLGRGGQPQHF.

V usage is TRBV7-9 and J usage is TRBJ2-7; TRBD1 matches 7 bases. Per the germline V gene, CDR1 is SEHNR and CDR2 is FQNEAQ (reference sequence). The CDR3 is 12 residues long. With 6 bases clipped from V and 6 bases from J, the junction kept 5 bases outside the gene matches. The CDR3 DNA reads as TGTGCCAGCAGTCACGGACAGGCCGAGCAGTACTTC. As protein: CASSHGQAEQYF.

V is TRBV9 and J is TRBJ1-1; TRBD1 might be the D (6 bases). The CDR3 covers 20 residues. CDR1 and CDR2 from the germline V gene are SGDLS and YYNGEE. Trimming stripped 2 bases from V and 0 bases from J, with 26 bases between. This chain's CDR3 is CASSVLPGRGPRGLNTEAFF. For the CDR3, the DNA is TGTGCCAGCAGCGTCCTACCGGGACGGGGGCCTCGGGGCCTGAACACTGAAGCTTTCTTT.

The chain combines TRBV7-2 with TRBJ2-5; tentative D call: TRBD2 (7 bases). Germline CDR1 SGHTA, CDR2 FQGNSA. Trimming shortened V by 4 bases and J by 0 bases, and 18 bases separated the two germline ends. CDR3 length: 17 residues. The CDR3 region has the DNA TGTGCCAGCAGCTCTACTGTCCGGGGGGCGTACCAAGAGACCCAGTACTTC. It translates to CASSSTVRGAYQETQYF. Based on the CDR3 plus reference TRBV7-2 and TRBJ2-5, the full variable domain is GAGVSQSPSNKVTEKGKDVELRCDPISGHTALYWYRQSLGQGLEFLIYFQGNSAPDKSGLPSDRFSAERTGGSVSTLTIQRTQQEDSAVYLCASSSTVRGAYQETQYFGPGTRLLVL.

This clone was observed a single time. DNA of the CDR3: TGTGCCAGCAGCTTAGAGAGGTTCAATGAGCAGTTCTTC. Translating it yields CASSLERFNEQFF. This sequence joins TRBV13 and TRBJ2-1; no firm D call. Trimming removed 1 base at V and 6 bases at J, with 7 bases between. This CDR3 has 13 amino acids. Germline assignment: CDR1 PRHDT and CDR2 FYEKMQ (reference sequence). Based on the CDR3 plus reference TRBV13 and TRBJ2-1, the full variable domain is AAGVIQSPRHLIKEKRETATLKCYPIPRHDTVYWYQQGPGQDPQFLISFYEKMQSDKGSIPDRFSAQQFSDYHSELNMSSLELGDSALYFCASSLERFNEQFFGPGTRLTVL.

The chain joins TRBV27 to TRBJ2-7, with 9 bases lining up with TRBD1. Losses at the gene ends were 3 bases for V and 3 bases for J; bases not matched to a gene: 3. This CDR3 is built from 14 residues. CDR1 MNHEY and CDR2 SMNVEV come from the germline V gene (reference sequence). The CDR3 loop is CASSFATGGYEQYF. CDR3 bases: TGTGCCAGCAGTTTCGCGACAGGGGGCTACGAGCAGTACTTC.

The CDR3 nucleotides read TGTGCCAGCAGCCACCCTCGCGGGGGGGGAACAGATACGCAGTATTTT. Residues: CASSHPRGGGTDTQYF. J is TRBJ2-3 and V is TRBV7-9; 9 bases map to TRBD2. The junction had 9 bases not matched to a gene; V was cut back by 5 bases and J by 3 bases. CDR1 SEHNR and CDR2 FQNEAQ come from the germline V gene (reference sequence). This CDR3 is 16 amino acids long.

Written as DNA, the CDR3 is TGTGCCAGCTCACCGGCGGGGGTGGGGGCCAACGTCCTGACTTTC. Translation gives CASSPAGVGANVLTF. This chain links TRBV18 with TRBJ2-6, with 7 bases matching TRBD2. CDR3 length: 15 amino acids. V shed 3 bases and J 4 bases; nucleotides not matched to a gene: 3. CDR1 is KGHSH and CDR2 is LQKENI in the germline V gene.

The chain carries TRBV28 and TRBJ1-2, with TRBD1 matching 8 bases. This CDR3 contains 15 residues. Germline V lookup: CDR1 MDHEN, CDR2 SYDVKM. V was clipped by 5 bases and J by 8 bases; unmatched bases: 13. CDR3 region: CASSPLGDRLEGYTF. CDR3 DNA: TGTGCCAGCAGTCCCCTCGGGGACAGGCTTGAGGGCTACACCTTC.

The gene calls are TRBV5-4 and TRBJ2-5; D is unresolved. Germline assignment: CDR1 SGHNT and CDR2 YYREEE (reference sequence). V gave up 0 bases and J gave up 4 bases, with 4 bases separating them. The CDR3 consists of 12 residues. CDR3 in DNA: TGTGCCAGCAGCTTGGAGGGAGAGACCCAGTACTTC. It translates to CASSLEGETQYF.

This clone is a singleton in its sample. The chain carries TRBV2 and TRBJ2-3; a weak D match, TRBD1 (6 bases). Germline V gene lookup returns CDR1 SNHLY and CDR2 FYNNEI. V gave up 3 bases and J gave up 1 base, with 14 bases separating them. This CDR3 region has 16 residues. The CDR3: CASSDILQGGTDTQYF. CDR3 nucleotide sequence: TGTGCCAGCAGTGATATCTTACAGGGCGGCACAGATACGCAGTATTTT.

This clone appeared a few times. This chain uses TRBV19 with TRBJ1-5; D is unresolved. CDR1 and CDR2 (germline): LNHDA, SQIVND (reference sequence). This CDR3 contains 16 residues. Trimming shortened V by 7 bases and J by 6 bases, and 22 bases separated the two germline ends. The CDR3 sequence: CASTPSFDSGAQPQHF. CDR3 sequence (DNA): TGTGCCAGTACCCCGTCCTTTGATAGTGGTGCTCAGCCCCAGCATTTT.

This chain joins TRBV7-9 and TRBJ1-5; D call uncertain. Trimming pared 0 bases from V and 9 bases from J, leaving 12 bases between. The CDR3 is made up of 14 amino acids. CDR1 is SEHNR, CDR2 FQNEAQ, per germline (reference sequence). The CDR3 protein is CASSLAGRRPPQHF. The DNA for the CDR3 is TGTGCCAGCAGCTTAGCAGGACGAAGGCCGCCCCAGCATTTT.

This clone occurred once. The gene calls are TRBV28 and TRBJ1-2; D might be TRBD1 (5 bases). Trimming stripped 2 bases from V and 1 base from J, with 8 bases between. Looked up from germline, CDR1 is MDHEN and CDR2 is SYDVKM. The CDR3 has 14 amino acids. CDR3 amino acids: CASSLLDINYGYTF. The CDR3 DNA is TGTGCCAGCAGTTTACTGGACATTAACTATGGCTACACCTTC.

This clone has just one count. This chain uses TRBV11-2 with TRBJ2-7, with a weak D call TRBD1 (6 bases). Trimming removed 1 base at V and 6 bases at J, with 10 bases between. The length of the CDR3 is 13 residues. Germline V gene lookup returns CDR1 SGHAT and CDR2 FQNNGV. In DNA, the CDR3 is TGTGCCAGCAGCTTAGGGACAGTCGGCGAGCAGTACTTC. It yields the protein CASSLGTVGEQYF.

In its sample, this clone was seen once. The rearrangement uses TRBV9 and TRBJ2-7; TRBD1 matches at 9 bases. V lost 2 bases to trimming and J lost 5 bases; unmatched junction nucleotides: 5. Germline V gene data show CDR1 as SGDLS and CDR2 as YYNGEE. The CDR3 totals 14 residues. The CDR3 DNA reads as TGTGCCAGCAGCGTCGGACAGGGGCACCACGAGCAGTACTTC. Protein sequence: CASSVGQGHHEQYF.

The J gene is TRBJ1-1, the V gene TRBV30; D may be TRBD1 (6 bases). The CDR3 length is 13 residues. Trimming removed 1 base from V and 4 bases from J, with 10 bases in between. Germline V CDR1 and CDR2: GTSNPN, SVGIG (reference sequence). In DNA, the CDR3 is TGTGCCTGGAGTGGCGGGGGCATCACTGAAGCTTTCTTT. It translates to CAWSGGGITEAFF.

The gene calls are TRBV10-3 and TRBJ1-5; 10 positions match TRBD1. V dropped 0 bases and J dropped 3; count of bases not matched to a gene: 8. Germline V lookup: CDR1 ENHRY, CDR2 SYGVKD. The CDR3 is 18 residues long. CDR3 bases: TGTGCCATCAGTGAGTCAATAAGGACAGGGGGTTTCAATCAGCCCCAGCATTTT. This translates into CAISESIRTGGFNQPQHF.

This chain connects TRBV7-9 to TRBJ2-1; no clear D. V lost 7 bases and J 2 bases, leaving 15 bases between the germline ends. Germline CDR1 SEHNR, CDR2 FQNEAQ (reference sequence). The CDR3 sequence is 15 residues long. The CDR3 DNA is TGTGCCAGCAAGCGAAGTGGGGTAGCCTACAATGAGCAGTTCTTC. This gives the protein CASKRSGVAYNEQFF.

The chain employs TRBV27 and TRBJ2-7; 9 nucleotides line up with TRBD1. Germline CDR1 and CDR2: MNHEY and SMNVEV (reference sequence). CDR3 length: 16 residues. Trimming took 1 base from V and 2 from J; bases not matched to a gene: 6. This CDR3 reads CASSLYVGQGTYEQYF. CDR3 DNA: TGTGCCAGCAGTTTATATGTGGGACAGGGAACCTACGAGCAGTACTTC.

CDR3 in DNA: TGCGCCAGCAGCCAAACCACCACGGGTTCCTACGAGCAGTACTTC. This translates into CASSQTTTGSYEQYF. The chain combines TRBV4-1 with TRBJ2-7; D remains unclear. The CDR3 has 15 amino acids. Trimming removed 2 bases from V and 1 base from J, with 12 bases in between. Germline CDR1 reads MGHRA; CDR2 reads YSYEKL.

This clone was recorded a few times. The gene calls are TRBV28 and TRBJ1-1, with a possible D match to TRBD1 (5 bases). V was shortened by 0 bases and J by 2 bases, with 16 bases between the two germline ends. Germline CDR1 and CDR2: MDHEN and SYDVKM. This CDR3 spans 17 amino acids. CDR3 sequence: CASSLWGGGTRNTEAFF. CDR3 nucleotide sequence: TGTGCCAGCAGTTTATGGGGCGGGGGGACCCGTAACACTGAAGCTTTCTTT.